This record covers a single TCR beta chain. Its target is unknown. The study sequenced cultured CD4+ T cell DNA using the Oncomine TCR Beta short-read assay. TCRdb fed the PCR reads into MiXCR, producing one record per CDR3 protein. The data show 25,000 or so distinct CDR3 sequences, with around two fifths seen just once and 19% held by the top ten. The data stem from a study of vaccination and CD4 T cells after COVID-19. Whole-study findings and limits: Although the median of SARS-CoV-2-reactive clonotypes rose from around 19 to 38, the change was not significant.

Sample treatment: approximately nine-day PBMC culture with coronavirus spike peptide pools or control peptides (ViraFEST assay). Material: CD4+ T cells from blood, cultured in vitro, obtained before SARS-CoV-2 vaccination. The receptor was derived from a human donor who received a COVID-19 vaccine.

The DNA of the CDR3 is TGTGCCTGGAGTCCACTAGACAGGGGAGATCAGCCCCAGCATTTT. Its translation: CAWSPLDRGDQPQHF. This sequence joins TRBV30 and TRBJ1-5; 8 positions match TRBD1. The CDR3 consists of 15 residues. With 2 bases clipped from V and 5 bases from J, the junction kept 8 bases outside the gene matches. CDR1 is GTSNPN and CDR2 is SVGIG in the germline V gene (reference sequence).